Listed here is a single T cell receptor (beta chain). The target antigen is unknown. Survey-level resolution applied to immunoSEQ assay v3.0. Measured with immunoSEQ multiplex PCR; TCRdb has only the in-frame clones, and not every one. Here the sample spans over 30,000 clones, around 79% being singletons. This entry belongs to a study of long-term antiretroviral therapy in people with HIV. Notes on the study in general: In samples taken after ART, diversity increased but remained below transplant donor control levels. Dominance of pre-ART expanded clones persisted, fluctuating and often declining after ART.

The CDR3 is 13 amino acids. V lost 9 bases, J lost 5 bases, and 5 bases stayed unmatched. The V gene's germline CDR1 is SNHLY and CDR2 FYNNEI. The TCR sequence derives from a man younger than 30 with HIV. The sample here was unsorted PBMCs, taken 1.9 years after starting antiretroviral therapy. The chain carries TRBV2 and TRBJ1-5, with 9 bases fitting TRBD1. CDR3 DNA sequence: TGTGCCAGATCACAGGGGGCGGATCAGCCCCAGCATTTT. Its translation: CARSQGADQPQHF.